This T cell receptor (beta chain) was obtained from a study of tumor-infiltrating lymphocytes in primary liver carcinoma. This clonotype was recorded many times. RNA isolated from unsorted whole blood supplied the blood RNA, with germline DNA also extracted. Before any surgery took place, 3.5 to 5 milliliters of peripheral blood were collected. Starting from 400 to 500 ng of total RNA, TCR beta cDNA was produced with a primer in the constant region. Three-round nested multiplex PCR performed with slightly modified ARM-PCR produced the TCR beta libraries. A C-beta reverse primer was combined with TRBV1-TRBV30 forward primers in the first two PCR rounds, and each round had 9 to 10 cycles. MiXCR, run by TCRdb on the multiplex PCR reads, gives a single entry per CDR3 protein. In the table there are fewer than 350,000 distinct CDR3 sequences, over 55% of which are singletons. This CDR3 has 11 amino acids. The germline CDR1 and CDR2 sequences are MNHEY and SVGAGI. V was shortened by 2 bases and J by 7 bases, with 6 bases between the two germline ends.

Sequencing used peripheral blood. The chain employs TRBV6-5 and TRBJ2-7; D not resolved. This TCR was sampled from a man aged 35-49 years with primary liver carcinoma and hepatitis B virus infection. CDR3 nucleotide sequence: TGTGCCAGCAGTTACGTCGGGGAGCAGTACTTC. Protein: CASSYVGEQYF.